The 13 T cell receptor beta chains below all came from one sample that was sequenced in a study of cytomegalovirus exposure and HLA in healthy donors. The PCR made use of 60 Vbeta and 13 Jbeta primers. Libraries were prepared by immunoSEQ multiplex PCR; TCRdb keeps only in-frame clonotypes and omits some of them. The sample shows tens of thousands of clones, 72% of them seen only once. What was sequenced was PBMCs. The receptors derive from a middle-aged woman in good health and CMV-seropositive.

The chain has TRBV6-6 and TRBJ2-7; 9 positions agree with TRBD1. The V gene's germline CDR1 is MNHNY and CDR2 SVGAGI (reference sequence). J was trimmed by 3 bases and V by 7 bases; bases with no gene match: 10. The CDR3 sequence is 15 residues long. DNA of the CDR3: TGTGCCAGCACCAGAGGCGGGACAGGGAACTACGAGCAGTACTTC. Its translation is CASTRGGTGNYEQYF.

The chain uses TRBV29-1 and TRBJ1-2; D might be TRBD1 (5 bases). Deletions cut 3 bases from V and 3 bases from J, with 8 bases between. This CDR3 region has 12 residues. In germline, CDR1 is SQVTM, CDR2 ANQGSEA. CDR3 sequence (DNA): TGCAGCGTTGAGGGGCTATACTATGGCTACACCTTC. Residues: CSVEGLYYGYTF.

V usage is TRBV11-3 and J usage is TRBJ1-6, with 7 positions matching TRBD1. Germline V gene lookup returns CDR1 SGHNT and CDR2 YENEEA. This CDR3 spans 13 amino acids. V was clipped by 5 bases and J by 8 bases; unmatched bases: 3. CDR3 region: CASSPDRDSPLHF. Written as DNA, the CDR3 is TGTGCCAGCAGCCCAGACAGGGATTCACCCCTCCACTTT. The complete variable domain, with remaining parts taken from reference TRBV11-3 and TRBJ1-6, reads EAGVVQSPRYKIIEKKQPVAFWCNPISGHNTLYWYLQNLGQGPELLIRYENEEAVDDSQLPKDRFSAERLKGVDSTLKIQPAELGDSAVYLCASSPDRDSPLHFGNGTRLTVT.

This chain links TRBV4-1 with TRBJ2-3; D ambiguous. Trimming took off 4 bases at V and 4 bases at J, with 12 bases between the two ends. CDR3 size: 14 residues. Germline V gene lookup returns CDR1 MGHRA and CDR2 YSYEKL. CDR3 in amino acids: CASSPERVPDTQYF. CDR3 nucleotide sequence: TGCGCCAGCAGCCCCGAACGGGTCCCAGATACGCAGTATTTT.

This clone has more than one count but fewer than ten. This chain links TRBV2 with TRBJ2-5; D might be TRBD2 (6 bases). This CDR3 has 14 amino acids. CDR1 and CDR2 from the germline V gene are SNHLY and FYNNEI. V was clipped by 4 bases and J by 5 bases, with 14 bases between them. The chain's CDR3 is CASSARTTLETQYF. CDR3 DNA sequence: TGTGCCAGCAGTGCACGGACTACTTTGGAGACCCAGTACTTC.

The genes are TRBV6-5 and TRBJ2-7; maybe TRBD1 (5 bases). The CDR3 sequence is 15 residues long. Germline CDR1 is MNHEY and CDR2 is SVGAGI. V was trimmed by 6 bases and J by 5 bases, leaving 20 bases between them. Here the CDR3 reads CASSREVRGSHEQYF. The CDR3 nucleotides read TGTGCCAGCAGCCGTGAAGTTAGGGGATCCCACGAGCAGTACTTC.

CDR3 sequence: CASMSETQYF. The CDR3 bases are TGTGCCAGCATGTCGGAGACCCAGTACTTC. V and J are TRBV2 and TRBJ2-5; unclear D gene. CDR1 and CDR2 (germline): SNHLY, FYNNEI. CDR3 length: 10 amino acids. V lost 7 bases, J lost 5 bases, and 5 bases lay in between.

The chain joins TRBV5-6 to TRBJ1-2; 7 bases line up with TRBD1. J lost 8 bases, V lost 4 bases, and 14 bases had no gene match. The CDR3 has 15 residues. CDR1 is SGHDT and CDR2 is YYEEEE in the germline V gene. The CDR3 sequence is CASSIGTAHGSGYTF. The CDR3 DNA sequence: TGTGCCAGCAGCATCGGGACAGCGCATGGGAGCGGCTACACCTTC.

The genes are TRBV19 and TRBJ2-6; 8 nucleotides align to TRBD1. V gave up 5 bases and J gave up 5 bases; unmatched junction bases: 14. CDR1 is LNHDA and CDR2 is SQIVND in the germline V gene (reference sequence). This CDR3 spans 18 amino acids. In nucleotides, the CDR3 is TGTGCCAGTAGTTACGGGTTTGCAGGGGGCTACTGGGCCAACGTCCTGACTTTC. Translated: CASSYGFAGGYWANVLTF.

The CDR3 coding sequence is TGTGCCAGCAGTTACTTCGGACAGCTCTATGGCTACACCTTC. As protein: CASSYFGQLYGYTF. The chain couples TRBV6-5 to TRBJ1-2; the D gene is possibly TRBD1 (6 bases). The CDR3 contains 14 residues. Germline V lookup: CDR1 MNHEY, CDR2 SVGAGI. With 1 base removed from V and 4 bases from J, the gap between germline ends came to 10 bases.

This clone occurred many times. The J gene is TRBJ1-4, the V gene TRBV2; D gene uncertain. CDR1 is SNHLY, CDR2 FYNNEI, per germline. Trimming took off 4 bases at V and 5 bases at J, with 5 bases between the two ends. The CDR3 length is 12 residues. The CDR3 nucleotides read TGTGCCAGCAGTGCCCCAAATGAAAAACTGTTTTTT. Translating gives CASSAPNEKLFF.

The chain carries TRBV5-6 and TRBJ1-4; 7 nucleotides line up with TRBD1. V lost 2 bases, J lost 7 bases, and 8 bases stayed unmatched. Germline assignment: CDR1 SGHDT and CDR2 YYEEEE. The length of the CDR3 is 15 residues. In DNA form, the CDR3 reads TGTGCCAGCAGCTTACTTCGGACAGGTGGTGAAAAACTGTTTTTT. As protein: CASSLLRTGGEKLFF. The full variable domain, in which reference TRBV5-6 and TRBJ1-4 provide the parts outside the CDR3, is DAGVTQSPTHLIKTRGQQVTLRCSPKSGHDTVSWYQQALGQGPQFIFQYYEEEERQRGNFPDRFSGHQFPNYSSELNVNALLLGDSALYLCASSLLRTGGEKLFFGSGTQLSVL.

The chain carries TRBV19 and TRBJ1-2; 7 bases line up with TRBD1. There are 15 residues in the CDR3. CDR1 and CDR2 (germline): LNHDA, SQIVND (reference sequence). With V trimmed by 5 bases and J by 3 bases, 9 bases remained unmatched. DNA for the CDR3: TGTGCCAGTAGTTGGGACAGCCTAAAAGACTATGGCTACACCTTC. Amino acid sequence: CASSWDSLKDYGYTF.